One and the same sample provided the 10 T cell receptor beta chains below, sequenced in a study of blood T cell repertoires in COVID-19. Method: immunoSEQ multiplex PCR; TCRdb's copy keeps in-frame clones and lacks some. Of 500,000 to 600,000 clones listed, 70% to 90% were seen once; the top ten hold about 8%. The material sequenced was peripheral blood. Every receptor here comes from a woman aged 45-60 years with COVID-19, enrolled during active disease.

The rearrangement uses TRBV7-9 and TRBJ2-1; perhaps TRBD2 as D (5 bases). Trimming pared 5 bases from V and 8 bases from J, leaving 7 bases between. The germline gives CDR1 SEHNR, CDR2 FQNEAQ (reference sequence). The CDR3 consists of 11 residues. The CDR3 spells CASSEGYEQFF. The CDR3 DNA sequence: TGTGCCAGCAGCGAGGGTTATGAGCAGTTCTTC.

The gene calls are TRBV7-9 and TRBJ2-3; possible D gene TRBD1, 6 bases. The V and J ends lost 3 bases and 2 bases respectively, with 9 bases between them. Per germline, CDR1 SEHNR and CDR2 FQNEAQ (reference sequence). The CDR3 spans 14 residues. CDR3 coding DNA: TGTGCCAGCAGCTTTGGACAGCTCACAGATACGCAGTATTTT. Protein: CASSFGQLTDTQYF.

The chain joins TRBV27 to TRBJ1-1; weak D call: TRBD1 (5 bases). Germline V gives CDR1 MNHEY, CDR2 SMNVEV (reference sequence). V lost 5 bases and J lost 4, with 11 bases in between. CDR3 length: 13 amino acids. The CDR3 region is CASSRGLSTEAFF. DNA for the CDR3: TGTGCCAGCAGTCGGGGGTTGAGCACTGAAGCTTTCTTT.

The table lists this clone with a count of one. The V call is TRBV19, the J call TRBJ2-7; 9 nucleotides match TRBD1. The germline CDR1 and CDR2 sequences are LNHDA and SQIVND (reference sequence). CDR3 length: 15 residues. With V trimmed by 4 bases and J by 0 bases, 4 bases remained unmatched. The CDR3, as DNA: TGTGCCAGTAGTACGGGACAGGGAAGCTCCTACGAGCAGTACTTC. Residues: CASSTGQGSSYEQYF.

The CDR3 sequence is CASSSDRTIGNTIYF. CDR3 coding DNA: TGTGCCAGCAGTTCGGACAGGACTATTGGAAACACCATATATTTT. The chain recombines TRBV6-6 with TRBJ1-3; the match to TRBD1 covers 7 bases. CDR3 length: 15 residues. Trimming took 4 bases from V and 3 from J; bases not matched to a gene: 6. CDR1 and CDR2 (germline): MNHNY, SVGAGI (reference sequence).

The rearrangement links TRBV7-3 to TRBJ1-2; TRBD1 agrees at 9 bases. The germline gives CDR1 SGHTA, CDR2 FQGTGA. The CDR3 runs to 13 residues. V gave up 5 bases and J gave up 7 bases; unmatched junction bases: 5. Here the CDR3 DNA reads TGTGCCAGCAGCCCAATACAGGGGGCTGGCTACACCTTC. It codes for CASSPIQGAGYTF. Full variable domain (rest looked up from reference TRBV7-3 and TRBJ1-2): GAGVSQTPSNKVTEKGKYVELRCDPISGHTALYWYRQSLGQGPEFLIYFQGTGAADDSGLPNDRFFAVRPEGSVSTLKIQRTERGDSAVYLCASSPIQGAGYTFGSGTRLTVV.

The chain joins TRBV28 to TRBJ2-5; D not certain. Deletions cut 4 bases from V and 4 bases from J, with 7 bases between. Germline V gives CDR1 MDHEN, CDR2 SYDVKM. The CDR3 is 12 residues long. The CDR3 nucleotides are TGTGCCAGCAGTTCCACGGGAGAGACCCAGTACTTC. Protein: CASSSTGETQYF.

The CDR3 sequence is CASSRQGVTEAFF. The CDR3 coding sequence is TGTGCCAGCAGTCGACAGGGCGTCACTGAAGCTTTCTTT. The rearrangement links TRBV6-5 to TRBJ1-1, with 7 bases lining up with TRBD1. Germline values: CDR1 MNHEY, CDR2 SVGAGI. This CDR3 contains 13 residues. Trimming cost V 5 bases and J 4 bases; bases outside gene matches: 4.

The chain uses TRBV7-9 and TRBJ1-3; D not certain. The CDR3 spans 15 residues. Trimming shortened V by 2 bases and J by 1 base, and 9 bases separated the two germline ends. Germline CDR1 is SEHNR and CDR2 is FQNEAQ (reference sequence). CDR3 sequence: CASSLFGGSGNTIYF. CDR3 bases: TGTGCCAGCAGCTTATTCGGAGGGTCTGGAAACACCATATATTTT.

This clone has a count of ten or more. Here the CDR3 DNA reads TGTGCCAGCAGCTTGGGGGACAGGGACAATGAGCAGTTCTTC. Amino acid sequence: CASSLGDRDNEQFF. This chain uses TRBV5-4 with TRBJ2-1; 9 positions match TRBD1. With V trimmed by 0 bases and J by 5 bases, 0 bases remained unmatched. The germline V gene encodes CDR1 SGHNT and CDR2 YYREEE (reference sequence). This CDR3 region has 14 residues. Full variable domain (remainder filled in from reference TRBV5-4 and TRBJ2-1): ETGVTQSPTHLIKTRGQQVTLRCSSQSGHNTVSWYQQALGQGPQFIFQYYREEENGRGNFPPRFSGLQFPNYSSELNVNALELDDSALYLCASSLGDRDNEQFFGPGTRLTVL.